This TCR beta chain was sequenced in a study of control samples from healthy donors and cancer patients (dated by TCRdb to 2020 to 2021). On this clone: This clone's antigen is unknown. Base qualities are not provided; no much larger clone lies one nucleotide away.

The cysteine opens and the phenylalanine closes a CDR3 of 14 amino acids. The only DNA kept is the CDR3, 42 bases in frame from the first base. As encoded in the germline V gene, CDR1 is SGHRS while CDR2 is YFSETQ. Between the V and J ends, shortened by 4 bases and 0 bases respectively, the junction contains 10 bases. The library was produced with the immunoSEQ multiplex PCR assay. The immuneACCESS repertoire file appears here via TCRdb, limited to in-frame rearrangements. These files lack a portion of the clones; in checked studies, under half of the deficit traces to unresolved V genes, and the cause of the others is not known. For this sample the table gives some 110,000 clones, of which roughly nine tenths were detected only once. The ten biggest clones cover 1.1% of the sample.

Sequenced input: PBMCs. The receptor was isolated from a woman in her fifties or sixties with colorectal cancer. The V gene is TRBV5-1 and the J gene is TRBJ1-1, with the identity of the D gene unclear. The base sequence is TGCGCCAGCAGCCTGAAGGCTTTGAACACTGAAGCTTTCTTT. It translates as CASSLKALNTEAFF.